Listed below are T cell receptor beta chains from one sample, sequenced in a study of T cell responses to AZD1222 COVID-19 vaccine. Clones were sequenced by immunoSEQ multiplex PCR, and TCRdb holds only the in-frame ones, with some missing. Among about 140,000 clones listed, roughly 90% were seen once. Sequenced material: peripheral blood, taken 28 days after the second AZD1222 dose. The receptor source for this set is an adult who received the AZD1222 COVID-19 vaccine. CDR3s include the opening cysteine and the closing phenylalanine or tryptophan. D genes are given only for firm matches. A clone size is listed for some rows: how often the clone was seen (once, few, many), or a class if it is expanded.

size	D	J	V	DNA	CDR3
-	-	TRBJ2-1	TRBV24-1	TGTGCCACCAGTGATCTTAAAGGGGGGGACAAGTCCCTCGGGTACAATGAGCAGTTCTTC	CATSDLKGGDKSLGYNEQFF
-	-	TRBJ1-1	TRBV29-1	TGCAGCGCCCAGGGAGGGAGGACTGAAGCTTTCTTT	CSAQGGRTEAFF
-	-	TRBJ2-2	TRBV6-5	TGTGCCAGCAGGCCCTACACCGGGGAGCTGTTTTTT	CASRPYTGELFF
once	TRBD1	TRBJ1-6	TRBV28	TGTGCCAGCAGTAGGACAGGGCGGACCTATAATTCACCCCTCCACTTT	CASSRTGRTYNSPLHF
-	TRBD1	TRBJ2-1	TRBV28	TGTGCCAGCAGTTTATTAGGGACAGGGGGCAATGAGCAGTTCTTC	CASSLLGTGGNEQFF
-	-	TRBJ1-3	TRBV19	TGTGCCAGTAGTAAGGACATTGGACCCGGGGACACCATATATTTT	CASSKDIGPGDTIYF
-	-	TRBJ1-2	TRBV25-1	TGTGCCAGCACCTCGTTCGGGCCCAACTATGGCTACACCTTC	CASTSFGPNYGYTF
-	-	TRBJ1-2	TRBV9	TGTGCCAGCAGCGTAGGACAAACTAGATCTAACTATGGCTACACCTTC	CASSVGQTRSNYGYTF
-	-	TRBJ1-2	TRBV12-3/TRBV12-4	TGTGCCAGCAGTTTAAGCTCCTCCTATGGCTACACCTTC	CASSLSSSYGYTF
-	TRBD1	TRBJ1-6	TRBV7-2	TGTGCCAGCAGCTTCACAGGGGAATGGGCACCCCTCCACTTT	CASSFTGEWAPLHF
once	-	TRBJ2-1	TRBV6-5	TGTGCCAGCAGTTACGGGGGGCTAGCGGACAATGAGCAGTTCTTC	CASSYGGLADNEQFF
-	-	TRBJ2-7	TRBV24-1	TGTGCCACCAGTGATTACCCCAGGACACCCGAGCAGTACTTC	CATSDYPRTPEQYF
-	TRBD1	TRBJ2-7	TRBV25-1	TGTGCCAGCAGTGAGCCAGGACAGGGGTGGTACTTC	CASSEPGQGWYF
-	-	TRBJ2-1	TRBV3-1/TRBV3-2	TGTGCCAGCAGCCAAGCGGGAGTAGGCACCTACAATGAGCAGTTCTTC	CASSQAGVGTYNEQFF
-	-	TRBJ1-2	TRBV5-1	TGCGCCAGCAGCTTGACACTTTCACAGAACTATGGCTACACCTTC	CASSLTLSQNYGYTF
-	TRBD1	TRBJ2-7	TRBV3-1/TRBV3-2	TGTGCCAGCAGCCACCTCGGGGGACAGGGATACGAGCAGTACTTC	CASSHLGGQGYEQYF
-	-	TRBJ2-5	TRBV9	TGTGCCAGCAGCGCAGGGTTTGAGACCCAGTACTTC	CASSAGFETQYF
-	-	TRBJ1-6	TRBV6-4	TGTGCCAGCAGTGACTCGAAGACGAACAGGGTTTATTCACCCCTCCACTTT	CASSDSKTNRVYSPLHF
-	-	TRBJ1-6	TRBV7-8	TGTGCCAGCAGCTTAGTTGCAGTTGGCTCACCCCTCCACTTT	CASSLVAVGSPLHF
-	-	TRBJ2-7	TRBV5-4	TGTGCCAGCAGCTTACAGGGAATCAGTAACGAGCAGTACTTC	CASSLQGISNEQYF
-	-	TRBJ2-1	TRBV10-2	TGCGCCAGCAACCGGGGCAATGAGCAGTTCTTC	CASNRGNEQFF
-	TRBD1	TRBJ1-5	TRBV28	TGTGCCAGCAGTACGGGACAGGGGAGCAATCAGCCCCAGCATTTT	CASSTGQGSNQPQHF
-	TRBD2	TRBJ2-7	TRBV28	TGTGCCAGCAATCTAGCGGCCACCTACGAGCAGTACTTC	CASNLAATYEQYF
-	-	TRBJ1-1	TRBV5-6	TGTGCCAGCAGCTTCGGGAGAAACACTGAAGCTTTCTTT	CASSFGRNTEAFF
-	-	TRBJ1-2	TRBV2	TGTGCCAGCAGTGGGACTCAGCGCTTACGCGGCTATGGCTACACCTTC	CASSGTQRLRGYGYTF
-	-	TRBJ1-2	TRBV28	TGTGCCAGCAGTCCGGTTAGGGTTGATGGCTACACCTTC	CASSPVRVDGYTF
-	-	TRBJ1-1	TRBV5-4	TGTGCCAGCAGCGAAAAACACATTTTGAACACTGAGGCTTTCTTT	CASSEKHILNTEAFF
-	-	TRBJ2-5	TRBV21-1	TGTGCCAGCAGCAACTCAGGACAGGGTTGGGAGACCCAGTACTTC	CASSNSGQGWETQYF
-	-	TRBJ2-7	TRBV29-1	TGCAGCGTTGTATTCACGGATACCTACGAGCAGTACTTC	CSVVFTDTYEQYF
-	-	TRBJ2-7	TRBV4-3	TGCGCCAGCAGCCAAGACCGCGGGGTTTCCTACGAGCAGTACTTC	CASSQDRGVSYEQYF
-	-	TRBJ2-2	TRBV11-2	TGTGCCAGCAGCTTACCCGGGGAGCTGTTTTTT	CASSLPGELFF
few	TRBD1	TRBJ1-1	TRBV28	TGTGCCATCAGGACAGGACCATCCGAAGCTTTCTTT	CAIRTGPSEAFF
-	TRBD1	TRBJ2-3	TRBV19	TGTGCCAGTAGTCTGGCCGGGCAGGGGGCATCAGATACGCAGTATTTT	CASSLAGQGASDTQYF
-	-	TRBJ2-2	TRBV18	TGTGCCAGCTCACCGAGGGGCTCTTCGTCCGGGGAGCTGTTTTTT	CASSPRGSSSGELFF
-	-	TRBJ1-3	TRBV19	TGTGCCAGTAGTATCCCGGCAGCCGGCTCTGGAAACACCATATATTTT	CASSIPAAGSGNTIYF
-	-	TRBJ1-1	TRBV15	TGTGCCACCAGCAGAGATCTGGGCAGCGAAGCTTTCTTT	CATSRDLGSEAFF
once	TRBD1	TRBJ1-6	TRBV5-1	TGCGCCAGCAGCAGGAGGGACAGCGCCAATTCACCCCTCCACTTT	CASSRRDSANSPLHF
once	TRBD1	TRBJ2-7	TRBV24-1	TGTGCCACCAGTGCCGGGACAGGGGCTAGCTCCTACGAGCAGTACTTC	CATSAGTGASSYEQYF